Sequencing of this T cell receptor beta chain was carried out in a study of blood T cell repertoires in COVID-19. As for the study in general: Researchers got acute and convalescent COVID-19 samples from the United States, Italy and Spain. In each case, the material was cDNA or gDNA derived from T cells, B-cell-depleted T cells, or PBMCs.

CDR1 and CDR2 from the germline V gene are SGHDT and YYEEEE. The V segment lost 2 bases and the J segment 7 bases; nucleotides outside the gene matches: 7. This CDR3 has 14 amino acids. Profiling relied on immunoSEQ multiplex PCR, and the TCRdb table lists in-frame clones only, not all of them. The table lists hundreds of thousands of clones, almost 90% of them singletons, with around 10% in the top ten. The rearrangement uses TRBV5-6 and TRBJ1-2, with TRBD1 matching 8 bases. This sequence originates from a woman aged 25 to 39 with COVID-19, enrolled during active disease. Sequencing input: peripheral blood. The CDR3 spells CASSFGQGASGYTF. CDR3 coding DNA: TGTGCCAGCAGCTTTGGGCAGGGGGCTAGTGGCTACACCTTC.